This is a list of T cell receptor beta chains from one sample in a study of CD8+ T cells in alopecia areata. TCRdb keeps only in-frame clones here, not all; method: immunoSEQ multiplex PCR. The top ten clones hold over 1.5% of a sample with about 180,000 clones, 63% of them seen once. Sample: CD4+ T cells sorted from blood, taken at week 0. The receptors derive from a human donor with alopecia areata. Each CDR3 is given with its conserved first and last residue. A D gene is named only where the DNA matches it firmly. A row's size may be missing; if present it is once, few, many or a size class.

D gene	V gene	clone size	J gene	CDR3 protein	CDR3 DNA
TRBD1	TRBV29-1	-	TRBJ2-4	CSVSTGAAKNIQYF	TGCAGCGTTTCGACAGGGGCGGCCAAAAACATTCAGTACTTC
-	TRBV15	-	TRBJ2-5	CATSRGDRGFETQYF	TGTGCCACCAGCAGGGGTGACAGAGGGTTTGAGACCCAGTACTTC
-	TRBV18	few	TRBJ1-6	CASSPTDWGSPLHF	TGTGCCAGCTCACCTACGGACTGGGGCTCACCCCTCCACTTT
-	TRBV29-1	few	TRBJ1-1	CSVGGLRVGEAFF	TGCAGCGTTGGAGGGCTCAGGGTGGGTGAAGCTTTCTTT
-	TRBV6-5	-	TRBJ1-6	CASSARHVYNSPLHF	TGTGCCAGCAGTGCAAGACACGTCTATAATTCACCCCTCCACTTT
-	TRBV29-1	-	TRBJ1-1	CTAQGGTEAFF	TGCACGGCGCAGGGTGGCACTGAAGCTTTCTTT
-	TRBV27	-	TRBJ1-1	CASSSRQINGRDTEAFF	TGTGCCAGCAGTTCTAGACAGATTAACGGACGGGACACTGAAGCTTTCTTT
-	TRBV30	-	TRBJ2-5	CAWNQVRQETQYF	TGTGCCTGGAACCAGGTCCGACAAGAGACCCAGTACTTC
-	TRBV15	few	TRBJ1-5	CATSRDPPGRNQPQHF	TGTGCCACCAGCAGAGATCCCCCAGGGAGGAATCAGCCCCAGCATTTT
-	TRBV7-2	-	TRBJ1-1	CASSLVDSGVF	TGTGCCAGCAGCTTAGTTGATAGTGGGGTCTTT
-	TRBV7-3	-	TRBJ1-6	CASSPPLIQLAYNSPLHF	TGTGCCAGCAGCCCCCCACTAATCCAGCTAGCCTATAATTCACCCCTCCACTTT
-	TRBV30	-	TRBJ1-6	CAWSFQGDGPLHF	TGTGCCTGGAGTTTTCAGGGCGACGGACCCCTCCACTTT
TRBD1	TRBV6-5	-	TRBJ2-7	CASSPTGQGDYEQYF	TGTGCCAGCAGTCCCACGGGACAGGGGGACTACGAGCAGTACTTC
TRBD1	TRBV7-9	-	TRBJ2-7	CASSLGDRDTSWQYF	TGTGCCAGCAGCTTGGGGGACAGAGATACGAGCTGGCAGTACTTC
-	TRBV25-1	few	TRBJ1-6	CASTQDAKNSPLHF	TGTGCCAGCACCCAGGATGCGAAAAATTCACCCCTCCACTTT
TRBD1	TRBV7-2	-	TRBJ2-7	CASSSQGAGEQYF	TGTGCCAGCAGCTCTCAGGGGGCCGGCGAGCAGTACTTC
-	TRBV6-5	few	TRBJ1-2	CASSEDRPGYTF	TGTGCCAGCAGTGAAGACAGACCTGGCTACACCTTC
TRBD1	TRBV29-1	-	TRBJ1-1	CSVGGTGYPNTEAFF	TGCAGCGTAGGTGGGACAGGCTATCCCAACACTGAAGCTTTCTTT
TRBD1	TRBV29-1	-	TRBJ1-2	CSVDGTGVNYGYTF	TGCAGCGTCGACGGGACAGGAGTTAACTATGGCTACACCTTC
-	TRBV5-1	few	TRBJ2-1	CASSVDGSSYNEQFF	TGCGCCAGCAGCGTCGACGGAAGCTCCTACAATGAGCAGTTCTTC
-	TRBV11-2	-	TRBJ1-6	CASSLNSPLHF	TGTGCCAGCAGCTTAAATTCACCCCTCCACTTT
TRBD1	TRBV5-1	-	TRBJ2-5	CASSTGQGFGTQYF	TGCGCCAGCAGCACTGGACAGGGGTTCGGGACCCAGTACTTC
-	TRBV2	-	TRBJ1-1	CATRHTDGTEAFF	TGTGCCACCCGGCACACCGATGGCACTGAAGCTTTCTTT
-	TRBV25-1	once	TRBJ1-2	CASSAPGTPRGYTF	TGTGCCAGCAGTGCCCCCGGGACACCCAGAGGCTACACCTTC
-	TRBV25-1	-	TRBJ1-5	CASSDRDNQPQHF	TGTGCCAGCAGTGACAGGGACAATCAGCCCCAGCATTTT
-	TRBV5-1	-	TRBJ2-4	CARALAKNIQYF	TGCGCCAGGGCCCTAGCCAAAAACATTCAGTACTTC
-	TRBV20-1	-	TRBJ2-1	CSAFSNEQFF	TGCAGTGCCTTCAGCAATGAGCAGTTCTTC
TRBD1	TRBV29-1	few	TRBJ1-2	CSVENGGTGYGYTF	TGCAGCGTTGAAAATGGGGGGACAGGCTATGGCTACACCTTC
TRBD1	TRBV30	few	TRBJ2-6	CAWSVHWDSLSGANVLTF	TGTGCCTGGAGTGTACACTGGGACAGCCTCTCTGGGGCCAACGTCCTGACTTTC
-	TRBV30	-	TRBJ1-1	CAWSRVSEAFF	TGTGCCTGGAGTCGAGTCTCTGAAGCTTTCTTT
-	TRBV7-2	-	TRBJ2-7	CASSSSSYEQYF	TGTGCCAGCAGCTCTTCTTCCTACGAGCAGTACTTC
-	TRBV6-6	many	TRBJ2-2	CASSYVTGELFF	TGTGCCAGCAGTTACGTCACCGGGGAGCTGTTTTTT
TRBD2	TRBV29-1	-	TRBJ2-1	CSVEPSGGTEQFF	TGCAGCGTTGAACCTAGCGGGGGGACCGAGCAGTTCTTC
-	TRBV29-1	once	TRBJ1-2	CSVEPPGALYGYTF	TGCAGCGTTGAACCTCCAGGGGCGCTCTATGGCTACACCTTC
-	TRBV28	-	TRBJ1-6	CASSLRGDNSPLHF	TGTGCCAGCAGTTTAAGGGGTGACAATTCACCCCTCCACTTT
TRBD1	TRBV10-3	-	TRBJ2-7	CAISAGDRGREQYF	TGTGCCATCAGTGCCGGGGACAGGGGGCGCGAGCAGTACTTC
-	TRBV4-3	-	TRBJ2-2	CASSDLEGGELFF	TGCGCCAGCAGCGATTTGGAGGGGGGGGAGCTGTTTTTT
-	TRBV7-9	few	TRBJ2-4	CASSLVGSLAVNF	TGTGCCAGCAGCTTAGTAGGATCATTGGCGGTGAACTTC
-	TRBV9	-	TRBJ2-5	CASSVGGRMGGETQYF	TGTGCCAGCAGCGTAGGTGGGCGAATGGGAGGAGAGACCCAGTACTTC
-	TRBV2	once	TRBJ1-2	CASSEQGNGYTF	TGTGCCAGCAGTGAACAGGGAAATGGCTACACCTTC
-	TRBV29-1	-	TRBJ2-3	CSVATGDTQYF	TGCAGCGTTGCTACAGGTGATACGCAGTATTTT
-	TRBV30	-	TRBJ1-3	CAWDSSGNTIYF	TGTGCCTGGGACAGCTCTGGAAACACCATATATTTT
TRBD1	TRBV13	few	TRBJ1-1	CASSLGQTNTEAFF	TGTGCCAGCAGCTTGGGACAGACGAACACTGAAGCTTTCTTT
TRBD2	TRBV7-8	once	TRBJ2-5	CASSFNGGSETQYF	TGTGCCAGCAGCTTCAACGGGGGGAGCGAGACCCAGTACTTC
TRBD2	TRBV23-1	-	TRBJ2-5	CASTMRLAETQYF	TGCGCCAGCACCATGAGACTAGCGGAGACCCAGTACTTC
-	TRBV5-6	-	TRBJ1-2	CASSSTDGGYGYTF	TGTGCCAGCAGCTCGACGGACGGTGGGTATGGCTACACCTTC
-	TRBV29-1	few	TRBJ1-4	CSVGGLNEKLFF	TGCAGCGTTGGGGGATTAAATGAAAAACTGTTTTTT
-	TRBV30	-	TRBJ1-5	CAWSVRRQGNQPQHF	TGTGCCTGGAGTGTACGTCGGCAGGGCAATCAGCCCCAGCATTTT
TRBD2	TRBV5-6	few	TRBJ2-4	CASSLSNSLAGIQYF	TGTGCCAGCAGCTTGTCCAACTCTCTAGCGGGCATTCAGTACTTC
-	TRBV29-1	-	TRBJ2-2	CSVAPLNTGELFF	TGCAGCGTTGCCCCCCTAAACACCGGGGAGCTGTTTTTT
-	TRBV29-1	-	TRBJ1-2	CSVFGEYGYTF	TGCAGCGTTTTCGGGGAATATGGCTACACCTTC
TRBD1	TRBV29-1	-	TRBJ1-2	CSAVGTGDGYTF	TGCAGCGCCGTGGGGACAGGGGATGGCTACACCTTC
TRBD2	TRBV4-3	once	TRBJ2-7	CASSQELAGNEQYF	TGCGCCAGCAGCCAAGAACTAGCGGGGAACGAGCAGTACTTC
TRBD1	TRBV30	-	TRBJ1-1	CALTGGWSTEAFF	TGTGCCTTGACAGGGGGCTGGAGCACTGAAGCTTTCTTT
TRBD1	TRBV6-1	-	TRBJ1-1	CASSGTGVGAEAFF	TGTGCCAGCAGTGGGACAGGGGTCGGGGCTGAAGCTTTCTTT